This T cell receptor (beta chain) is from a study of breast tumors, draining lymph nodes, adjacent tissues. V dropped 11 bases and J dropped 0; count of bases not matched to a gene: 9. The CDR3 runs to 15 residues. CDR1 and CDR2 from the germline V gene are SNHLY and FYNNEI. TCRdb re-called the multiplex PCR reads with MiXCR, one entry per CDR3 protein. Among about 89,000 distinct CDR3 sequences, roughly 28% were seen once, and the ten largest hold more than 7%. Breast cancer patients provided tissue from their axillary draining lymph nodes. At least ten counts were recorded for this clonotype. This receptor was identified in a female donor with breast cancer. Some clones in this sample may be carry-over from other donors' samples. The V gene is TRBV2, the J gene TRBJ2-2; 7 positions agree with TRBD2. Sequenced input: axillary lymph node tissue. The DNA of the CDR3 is TGTGCCCGACAAACTAGCGACGCGAACACCGGGGAGCTGTTTTTT. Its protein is CARQTSDANTGELFF. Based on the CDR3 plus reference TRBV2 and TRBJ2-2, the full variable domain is EPEVTQTPSHQVTQMGQEVILRCVPISNHLYFYWYRQILGQKVEFLVSFYNNEISEKSEIFDDQFSVERPDGSNFTLKIRSTKLEDSAMYFCARQTSDANTGELFFGEGSRLTVL.